The present entry profiles one T cell receptor beta chain with its context. The data derive from a study of blood T cell repertoires in COVID-19. Original processing methods: Reference gene primer amplification gave estimated nucleated cell counts. Using immunoSEQ multiplex PCR, the repertoire was profiled, and TCRdb retains in-frame clones only, with some absent. The DNA was the basis for D and trimming; V, J and clone size are from that table. The sample contains 250,000 to 400,000 clones, roughly 90% of which appear only once. Trimming stripped 2 bases from V and 6 bases from J, with 11 bases between. Germline-derived CDR1 and CDR2 are MNHEY and SVGAGI. The length of the CDR3 is 15 residues.

Sequencing was performed on PBMCs or T cells enriched from blood (not recorded which). This receptor was identified in a man in his 60s who had recovered from COVID-19. The rearrangement uses TRBV6-5 and TRBJ1-6; tentatively, D is TRBD1 (5 bases). The CDR3 protein is CASSYADSFNSPLHF. The CDR3 DNA follows: TGTGCCAGCAGTTACGCAGACAGCTTTAATTCACCCCTCCACTTT.